This T cell receptor beta chain appears in the sequencing data of a study of graft-versus-host responses after intestinal transplantation. Study-level background: Once they had received anti-thymocyte globulin induction, all recipients took tacrolimus and steroids for around 3 years. The study, taken as a whole, reports: GvH clones were found in recipient marrow; some appeared first in ileum or blood. Circulating GvH clone levels at their peak were associated with HvG declines (early post-transplant). Graft-versus-host to host-versus-graft clonal ratios in allografts were high in patients with graft-donor T cell macrochimerism.

Measured with immunoSEQ multiplex PCR; TCRdb has only the in-frame clones, and not every one. The sample lists 100,000 to 130,000 clones, 87% occurring once. To note about this clone: Its specificity is unknown.

Germline-derived CDR1 and CDR2 are SNHLY and FYNNEI. After removal of 6 bases from V and 6 bases from J, the junction contained 3 bases not matched to a gene. The CDR3 extends over 14 amino acids. This material consisted of unstimulated CD4+ T cells sorted from spleen or lymph node cells, taken before transplant. The clonotype comes from a human donor who was the organ donor for an intestinal transplant. This chain joins TRBV2 and TRBJ1-6; 9 nucleotides agree with TRBD1. The CDR3 coding sequence is TGTGCCAGCAGCCCGGGACAGGGTAATTCACCCCTCCACTTT. This translates into CASSPGQGNSPLHF.